A single sample is the source of the 15 T cell receptor beta chains below, sequenced in a study of blood T cell repertoires in COVID-19. TCRdb's copy holds only in-frame clones and misses some; the assay was immunoSEQ multiplex PCR. The sample gives 130,000 to 150,000 clones, around 84% of which show up once; around two fifths is in the top ten. Sequencing used peripheral blood. Receptors were obtained from a human donor in a cohort sampled during active COVID-19.

J is TRBJ1-1 and V is TRBV25-1, with 12 bases matching TRBD1. This CDR3 has 15 residues. The germline gives CDR1 MGHDK, CDR2 SYGVNS. V lost 2 bases to trimming and J lost 6 bases; unmatched junction nucleotides: 4. Here the CDR3 reads CASSEVGQGAPEAFF. For the CDR3, the DNA is TGTGCCAGCAGTGAAGTGGGACAGGGGGCCCCTGAAGCTTTCTTT.

V is TRBV27 and J is TRBJ2-5; TRBD1 is a possible D gene (6 bases). The V gene lost 6 bases and the J gene lost 5 bases, with 19 bases spanning the gap. Germline CDR1 reads MNHEY; CDR2 reads SMNVEV (reference sequence). The CDR3 is 15 residues long. The CDR3 sequence is CASRRQVGSRETQYF. The CDR3 DNA follows: TGTGCCAGCAGGAGACAGGTCGGGTCTAGGGAGACCCAGTACTTC.

The chain combines TRBV10-3 with TRBJ2-7; the match to TRBD1 covers 10 bases. V dropped 7 bases and J dropped 4; count of bases not matched to a gene: 7. The germline CDR1 and CDR2 sequences are ENHRY and SYGVKD. This CDR3 contains 14 residues. CDR3 nucleotide sequence: TGTGCCATCACCCCATCGGGACAGGGGTACGAGCAGTACTTC. This translates into CAITPSGQGYEQYF.

The rearrangement links TRBV6-6 to TRBJ2-5; TRBD1 aligns across 7 bases. This CDR3 contains 15 residues. The junction had 1 base not matched to a gene; V was cut back by 0 bases and J by 0 bases. Germline CDR1 MNHNY, CDR2 SVGAGI (reference sequence). DNA for the CDR3: TGTGCCAGCAGTTACTCGGGGACAGACCAAGAGACCCAGTACTTC. It yields the protein CASSYSGTDQETQYF.

The chain recombines TRBV5-1 with TRBJ2-1; TRBD2 matches 11 bases. V lost 4 bases, J lost 8 bases, and 2 bases stayed unmatched. The germline V gene encodes CDR1 SGHRS and CDR2 YFSETQ. The length of the CDR3 is 13 residues. The CDR3 reads CASSPTSGDEQFF. As DNA, the CDR3 is TGCGCCAGCAGCCCGACTAGCGGGGATGAGCAGTTCTTC.

The rearrangement joins TRBV19 to TRBJ1-2; D not resolved. Germline V gene lookup returns CDR1 LNHDA and CDR2 SQIVND (reference sequence). This CDR3 is built from 14 residues. Trimming cost V 5 bases and J 7 bases, with 17 bases left between them. The CDR3 DNA reads as TGTGCCAGTAGTTTTTCCCTTCACCAGCGTGGCTACACCTTC. Translating it yields CASSFSLHQRGYTF.

The V call is TRBV13, the J call TRBJ2-3; 7 positions agree with TRBD2. There are 15 residues in the CDR3. Germline CDR1 is PRHDT and CDR2 is FYEKMQ (reference sequence). V trimming: 5 bases; J trimming: 2 bases; junction bases outside the gene matches: 7. For the CDR3, the DNA is TGTGCCAGCAGCACTCGGGCGGGGGTCACAGATACGCAGTATTTT. The encoded protein is CASSTRAGVTDTQYF.

The CDR3 here is CASSPGGLAKTNTNYGYTF. The CDR3 DNA reads TGTGCCAGCAGCCCTGGGGGACTGGCAAAAACTAATACTAACTATGGCTACACCTTC. The chain recombines TRBV7-9 with TRBJ1-2; tentative D call: TRBD1 (5 bases). Germline values: CDR1 SEHNR, CDR2 FQNEAQ (reference sequence). The CDR3 runs to 19 residues. Trimming cost V 5 bases and J 0 bases, with 25 bases left between them.

This clone was detected only a few times. The V call is TRBV24-1, the J call TRBJ2-1; 9 bases align to TRBD1. The CDR3 covers 15 residues. Per the germline V gene, CDR1 is KGHDR and CDR2 is SFDVKD. Losses at the gene ends were 3 bases for V and 9 bases for J; bases not matched to a gene: 8. The CDR3 nucleotides are TGTGCCACCAGTGATCGGGACAGGGCCTACGGTGAGCAGTTCTTC. Its protein product is CATSDRDRAYGEQFF.

The chain is built from TRBV9 and TRBJ2-3; no clear D. With 4 bases removed from V and 7 bases from J, the gap between germline ends came to 13 bases. Germline-derived CDR1 and CDR2 are SGDLS and YYNGEE. This CDR3 is 13 amino acids long. CDR3 in amino acids: CASSPQNQNTQYF. In nucleotides, the CDR3 is TGTGCCAGCAGCCCCCAAAATCAAAATACGCAGTATTTT.

CDR3 nucleotides: TGTGCCAGCAGCTTAAGCGGCCTGGAAAACACTGAAGCTTTCTTT. Residues: CASSLSGLENTEAFF. V and J are TRBV7-3 and TRBJ1-1; no clear D gene. CDR3 length: 15 residues. Germline lookup yields CDR1 SGHTA and CDR2 FQGTGA. V lost 1 base, J lost 2 bases, and 11 bases lay in between.

The chain carries TRBV9 and TRBJ1-2, with D unresolved. CDR3 size: 16 residues. CDR1 and CDR2 from the germline V gene are SGDLS and YYNGEE. Trimming shortened V by 0 bases and J by 2 bases, and 14 bases separated the two germline ends. The CDR3 nucleotides are TGTGCCAGCAGCGTAGCACCAAGACTCGAGAACTATGGCTACACCTTC. It specifies CASSVAPRLENYGYTF.

This clone has just one count. This rearrangement joins TRBV28 to TRBJ2-3; D gene uncertain. Germline V CDR1 and CDR2: MDHEN, SYDVKM. V was pared by 0 bases and J by 0 bases, with 10 bases between. The CDR3 contains 16 residues. The CDR3 here is CASSLWGRLSTDTQYF. CDR3 sequence (DNA): TGTGCCAGCAGTTTATGGGGCAGGCTTAGCACAGATACGCAGTATTTT.

Written as DNA, the CDR3 is TGTGCCGTCTCGGACAGGGAGGGATCTGGGGCCAACGTCCTGACTTTC. It specifies CAVSDREGSGANVLTF. The genes are TRBV27 and TRBJ2-6; D is possibly TRBD1 (8 bases). Per the germline V gene, CDR1 is MNHEY and CDR2 is SMNVEV (reference sequence). The CDR3 has 16 residues. V lost 11 bases, J lost 1 base, and 18 bases lay in between.

The chain combines TRBV19 with TRBJ2-3; D unresolved. CDR3 length equals 13 residues. V was cut by 4 bases and J by 6 bases, with 11 bases left in between. Germline V gene sequence: CDR1 LNHDA, CDR2 SQIVND (reference sequence). The CDR3 nucleotides read TGTGCCAGTAGTAATCCGCTCGGGGATACGCAGTATTTT. Translated, it gives CASSNPLGDTQYF.